This passage covers 29 T cell receptor beta chains from one sample sequenced in a study of cytomegalovirus exposure and HLA in healthy donors. Primers for the PCR totalled 60 Vbeta and 13 Jbeta. TCRdb keeps only in-frame clones here, not all; method: immunoSEQ multiplex PCR. The repertoire has 100,000 or so clones, 55% to 80% of them found once; the top ten carry over 4%. Sequencing used PBMCs. These receptors were collected from a human donor in good health.

The chain recombines TRBV7-2 with TRBJ2-7; D is uncertain. The CDR3 length is 13 residues. Trimming left V 0 bases short and J 2 bases short, with 5 bases between. The germline V gene encodes CDR1 SGHTA and CDR2 FQGNSA. Here the CDR3 reads CASSLARTYEQYF. The CDR3 DNA reads TGTGCCAGCAGCTTAGCGAGGACCTACGAGCAGTACTTC.

V usage is TRBV12-5 and J usage is TRBJ2-7; 10 bases line up with TRBD1. The germline gives CDR1 LGHNT, CDR2 FRNRAP. The V and J ends lost 5 bases and 3 bases, in that order; junction bases with no gene match: 7. The CDR3 length is 15 residues. CDR3 DNA sequence: TGTGCTAGTGGTGCCCACCGGGACAGGGGCTACGAGCAGTACTTC. Translating gives CASGAHRDRGYEQYF.

The chain recombines TRBV27 with TRBJ1-6; no firm D call. The length of the CDR3 is 12 residues. Germline V gene lookup returns CDR1 MNHEY and CDR2 SMNVEV (reference sequence). The germline V and J ends were trimmed by 4 bases and 7 bases, with 5 bases remaining between them. The chain's CDR3 is CASSYSNSPLHF. CDR3 coding DNA: TGTGCCAGCAGTTACAGCAATTCACCCCTCCACTTT.

The chain couples TRBV5-4 to TRBJ2-1, with D unclear. Germline loops: CDR1 SGHNT, CDR2 YYREEE (reference sequence). The CDR3 runs 15 residues. Trimming cost V 2 bases and J 6 bases, with 15 bases left between them. CDR3 nucleotide sequence: TGTGCCAGCAGCTTTTACGGTTCTCCGTCCAATGAGCAGTTCTTC. Encoded protein: CASSFYGSPSNEQFF.

This clone was found a few times. The rearrangement uses TRBV6-4 and TRBJ2-3, with 12 bases identical to TRBD2. V was pared by 2 bases and J by 3 bases, with 0 bases of the junction left unmatched. CDR3 length: 15 amino acids. CDR1 and CDR2 (germline): MRHNA, SNTAGT. CDR3 nucleotide sequence: TGTGCCAGCAGTGACGGGACTAGCGGGACAGATACGCAGTATTTT. Its protein product is CASSDGTSGTDTQYF.

This chain joins TRBV18 and TRBJ1-4; D perhaps matches TRBD1 (5 bases). CDR3 length: 13 residues. V dropped 10 bases and J dropped 5 bases, with 14 bases sitting between them. The germline gives CDR1 KGHSH, CDR2 LQKENI. CDR3 region: CATAGTKNEKLFF. CDR3 DNA sequence: TGTGCCACTGCGGGGACTAAGAATGAAAAACTGTTTTTT.

The CDR3 nucleotides read TGTGCCAGCAGCAAACTATCAGGGGATAAGCCCCAGCATTTT. It yields the protein CASSKLSGDKPQHF. The V call is TRBV21-1, the J call TRBJ1-5; TRBD1, the table's D call, was not compared with the DNA. TRBV21-1 is flagged as a pseudogene. This CDR3 has 14 amino acids.

This clone was counted only a few times. The V call is TRBV2, the J call TRBJ1-3; no reliable D call. The CDR3 extends over 15 amino acids. Germline loops: CDR1 SNHLY, CDR2 FYNNEI. Trimming took 6 bases from V and 0 from J, leaving 12 bases between them. CDR3 sequence reads: CASSTDGNSGNTIYF. CDR3 DNA: TGTGCCAGCAGCACGGACGGGAACTCTGGAAACACCATATATTTT.

This clone was seen more than once but under ten times. V is TRBV6-1 and J is TRBJ2-6, with TRBD1 matching 8 bases. Trimming cost V 1 base and J 9 bases; bases outside gene matches: 14. Germline-derived CDR1 and CDR2 are MNHNS and SASEGT. There are 18 residues in the CDR3. In DNA, the CDR3 is TGTGCCAGCAGTGAAGTGGGACAGGAGGGCCTAGTAGGCAACGTCCTGACTTTC. Protein sequence: CASSEVGQEGLVGNVLTF.

This clone was seen a handful of times. The rearrangement links TRBV18 to TRBJ1-4; tentative D call: TRBD1 (5 bases). This CDR3 spans 15 amino acids. Deletions cut 3 bases from V and 8 bases from J, with 16 bases between. CDR1 is KGHSH, CDR2 LQKENI, per germline. The CDR3 reads CASSPDGGFGEKLFF. CDR3 nucleotide sequence: TGTGCCAGCTCACCGGACGGGGGTTTCGGGGAAAAACTGTTTTTT.

In its sample, this clone was seen a few times. The CDR3 is CASSYSIIGNQPQHF. In nucleotides, the CDR3 is TGTGCCAGCAGTTACTCGATCATCGGGAATCAGCCCCAGCATTTT. The chain uses TRBV6-5 and TRBJ1-5; no reliable D call. The V gene's germline CDR1 is MNHEY and CDR2 SVGAGI. CDR3 length: 15 residues. Trimming stripped 0 bases from V and 4 bases from J, with 10 bases between.

The chain recombines TRBV7-9 with TRBJ2-7, with D tentatively TRBD2 (5 bases). Germline V gene lookup returns CDR1 SEHNR and CDR2 FQNEAQ (reference sequence). The germline V and J ends were trimmed by 4 bases and 4 bases, with 20 bases remaining between them. CDR3 size: 16 residues. DNA of the CDR3: TGTGCCAGCAGCTCCCCCGACCCGGGGAACTTTTACGAGCAGTACTTC. It encodes CASSSPDPGNFYEQYF.

In DNA form, the CDR3 reads TGTGCCAGCAGCCCGTCTGCGAACTATGGCTACACCTTC. Translation: CASSPSANYGYTF. J is TRBJ1-2 and V is TRBV27; D gene uncertain. Trimming pared 6 bases from V and 2 bases from J, leaving 10 bases between. The V gene's germline CDR1 is MNHEY and CDR2 SMNVEV (reference sequence). This CDR3 has 13 amino acids.

The table lists this clone with a few counts. This rearrangement joins TRBV18 to TRBJ2-5; a weak D match, TRBD2 (6 bases). This CDR3 has 12 residues. The germline CDR1 and CDR2 sequences are KGHSH and LQKENI. With 2 bases removed from V and 5 bases from J, the gap between germline ends came to 6 bases. This CDR3 is CASSPGRETQYF. In DNA form, the CDR3 reads TGTGCCAGCTCACCAGGGAGGGAGACCCAGTACTTC.

This clone has more than one count but fewer than ten. J is TRBJ1-1 and V is TRBV6-5; tentatively, D is TRBD1 (5 bases). The CDR3 covers 15 residues. The germline CDR1 and CDR2 sequences are MNHEY and SVGAGI. V was shortened by 2 bases and J by 5 bases, with 15 bases between the two germline ends. The CDR3 spells CASSYTGVGRTEAFF. CDR3 DNA: TGTGCCAGCAGTTACACGGGGGTGGGAAGGACTGAAGCTTTCTTT.

The chain carries TRBV7-9 and TRBJ1-1; D possibly corresponds to TRBD1 (5 bases). Germline lookup yields CDR1 SEHNR and CDR2 FQNEAQ (reference sequence). V shed 3 bases and J shed 5 bases, with 10 bases lying between them. This CDR3 spans 13 amino acids. CDR3 nucleotide sequence: TGTGCCAGCAGCTTGGGGGGATGGACTGAAGCTTTCTTT. Encoded protein: CASSLGGWTEAFF. Full variable domain (rest looked up from reference TRBV7-9 and TRBJ1-1): DTGVSQNPRHKITKRGQNVTFRCDPISEHNRLYWYRQTLGQGPEFLTYFQNEAQLEKSRLLSDRFSAERPKGSFSTLEIQRTEQGDSAMYLCASSLGGWTEAFFGQGTRLTVV.

This chain joins TRBV7-3 and TRBJ2-1, with 8 nucleotides matching TRBD2. V shed 5 bases and J 8 bases; nucleotides not matched to a gene: 8. This CDR3 is 14 amino acids long. Germline V lookup: CDR1 SGHTA, CDR2 FQGTGA. The CDR3 sequence is CASSLGTSGYEQFF. The CDR3 DNA sequence: TGTGCCAGCAGCCTCGGGACTAGTGGCTATGAGCAGTTCTTC.

The gene calls are TRBV5-5 and TRBJ1-5, with a weak D call TRBD1 (6 bases). This CDR3 is 13 amino acids long. Trimming pared 5 bases from V and 4 bases from J, leaving 10 bases between. From germline, CDR1 is SGHKS and CDR2 YYEKEE (reference sequence). The CDR3 DNA is TGTGCCAGCAGTCGGACAGTAAATCAGCCCCAGCATTTT. It specifies CASSRTVNQPQHF.

This chain joins TRBV28 and TRBJ2-1; a weak D match, TRBD1 (5 bases). Trimming removed 3 bases at V and 6 bases at J, with 15 bases between. The CDR3 runs to 15 residues. Germline V lookup: CDR1 MDHEN, CDR2 SYDVKM. CDR3 bases: TGTGCCAGCAGTTTTAGGGGTGTTCCTTCCAATGAGCAGTTCTTC. As protein: CASSFRGVPSNEQFF. Variable domain in full (rest from reference TRBV28 and TRBJ2-1): DVKVTQSSRYLVKRTGEKVFLECVQDMDHENMFWYRQDPGLGLRLIYFSYDVKMKEKGDIPEGYSVSREKKERFSLILESASTNQTSMYLCASSFRGVPSNEQFFGPGTRLTVL.

The rearrangement uses TRBV28 and TRBJ2-7; possibly TRBD2 for D (5 bases). Trimming left V 6 bases short and J 7 bases short, with 22 bases between. The germline V gene has CDR1 MDHEN and CDR2 SYDVKM. This CDR3 has 15 amino acids. CDR3 nucleotides: TGTGCCAGCAGGACCCAGCGGACCGCGAGGAGAGAGCAGTACTTC. It is translated as CASRTQRTARREQYF.

This rearrangement joins TRBV5-1 to TRBJ2-3, with 7 bases fitting TRBD1. The germline V gene encodes CDR1 SGHRS and CDR2 YFSETQ. CDR3 length equals 18 residues. Germline trimming cut 2 bases from V and 1 base from J; bases unmatched to any gene: 13. CDR3 sequence (DNA): TGCGCCAGCAGCTTACCCGAACAGGGGAAGAGGGGCACAGATACGCAGTATTTT. Protein: CASSLPEQGKRGTDTQYF.

The chain employs TRBV29-1 and TRBJ2-3; possibly TRBD2 for D (7 bases). Germline assignment: CDR1 SQVTM and CDR2 ANQGSEA. V lost 3 bases, J lost 6 bases, and 13 bases lay in between. CDR3 length: 13 amino acids. The CDR3 region is CSVDRGGGDTQYF. The CDR3 bases are TGCAGCGTTGATAGGGGGGGAGGGGATACGCAGTATTTT.

The J gene is TRBJ2-2, the V gene TRBV9, with D perhaps matching TRBD1 (5 bases). There are 13 residues in the CDR3. V was clipped by 4 bases and J by 6 bases, with 10 bases between them. Germline values: CDR1 SGDLS, CDR2 YYNGEE. CDR3 sequence: CASSSRQPGELFF. The CDR3 bases are TGTGCCAGCAGCTCCCGACAGCCCGGGGAGCTGTTTTTT.

V usage is TRBV27 and J usage is TRBJ2-7, with 7 bases matching TRBD1. The germline V gene has CDR1 MNHEY and CDR2 SMNVEV (reference sequence). The length of the CDR3 is 14 residues. V gave up 4 bases and J gave up 4 bases; unmatched junction bases: 7. The CDR3 loop reads CASSSVQGDYEQYF. Written as DNA, the CDR3 is TGTGCCAGCAGTTCCGTTCAGGGGGATTACGAGCAGTACTTC.

This rearrangement joins TRBV28 to TRBJ1-2; D unclear. Germline CDR1 is MDHEN and CDR2 is SYDVKM. V gave up 5 bases and J gave up 1 base, with 8 bases separating them. The CDR3 runs to 13 residues. This chain's CDR3 is CASSESDNYGYTF. In nucleotides, the CDR3 is TGTGCCAGCAGTGAGTCTGATAACTATGGCTACACCTTC.

The J gene is TRBJ2-3, the V gene TRBV9; 8 nucleotides agree with TRBD2. Germline CDR1 reads SGDLS; CDR2 reads YYNGEE. The junction had 5 bases not matched to a gene; V was cut back by 3 bases and J by 2 bases. CDR3 size: 15 residues. CDR3 loop: CASSATSAFTDTQYF. The CDR3, as DNA: TGTGCCAGCAGCGCGACTAGCGCCTTCACAGATACGCAGTATTTT.

The CDR3 loop is CASRADRGREQYF. In nucleotides, the CDR3 is TGTGCCAGCAGGGCGGACAGGGGACGCGAGCAGTACTTC. The chain is built from TRBV2 and TRBJ2-5, with TRBD1 matching over 9 bases. The J call may not be correct, given that the DNA end is closer to TRBJ2-7. Germline V gene data show CDR1 as SNHLY and CDR2 as FYNNEI. This CDR3 is 13 amino acids long.

J is TRBJ2-3 and V is TRBV11-2; a possible D gene is TRBD2 (5 bases). The CDR3 has 16 amino acids. V lost 3 bases to trimming and J lost 0 bases, with 13 bases between them. Germline lookup yields CDR1 SGHAT and CDR2 FQNNGV. The DNA of the CDR3 is TGTGCCAGCAGCTTGGCGAGCGGCACTAGCACAGATACGCAGTATTTT. Its translation is CASSLASGTSTDTQYF.

This clone was detected only once. The chain joins TRBV20-1 to TRBJ2-1; TRBD2 is a possible D gene (5 bases). V gave up 6 bases and J gave up 9 bases, with 12 bases separating them. The germline gives CDR1 DFQATT, CDR2 SNEGSKA (reference sequence). The CDR3 loop spans 11 amino acids. The CDR3 DNA reads TGCAGTGCGCCCCTAGCACGTGAGCAGTTCTTC. Translation gives CSAPLAREQFF.